The rows below give T cell receptor beta chains drawn from one sample of a study of T cell changes during pregnancy in multiple sclerosis. Generated by immunoSEQ multiplex PCR, the TCRdb table keeps only in-frame clones and is missing some. The table shows 50,000 or so clones, with about nine tenths occurring only once. The sample here was CD4+ T cells from peripheral blood mononuclear cells, taken after pregnancy. The origin of the receptors is a female donor with multiple sclerosis, enrolled in a pregnancy study. The CDR3 runs from the conserved cysteine through the conserved F or W. A D gene is named only where the DNA matches it firmly. Part of the rows lack a size; the others show once, few, many or a class for expanded clones.

D | J | V | size | DNA | CDR3
- | TRBJ2-1 | TRBV11-2 | - | TGTGCCAGCAGCTTAGATGCCCAGGGTGAGCAGTTCTTC | CASSLDAQGEQFF
- | TRBJ2-1 | TRBV4-3 | - | TGCGCCAGCAGCCAAGATCGGACTTCTTACAATGAGCAGTTCTTC | CASSQDRTSYNEQFF
- | TRBJ2-1 | TRBV9 | once | TGTGCCAGCAGCGAGAGGGAGGTATGGGGTTTCTCCTGGAGCAATGAGCAGTTCTTC | CASSEREVWGFSWSNEQFF
TRBD2 | TRBJ2-3 | TRBV7-2 | - | TGTGCCAGCAGCGCAGGGACTAGCGGGGCCTCTTCGCAGTATTTT | CASSAGTSGASSQYF
- | TRBJ2-7 | TRBV5-4 | - | TGTGCCAGCAGCTTGGATCCTAGCCCGCGGACCTACGAGCAGTACTTC | CASSLDPSPRTYEQYF
- | TRBJ1-2 | TRBV12-5 | few | TGTGCTAGTGGGGAGGTAAGGGAAGCTGGCTACACCTTC | CASGEVREAGYTF
TRBD1 | TRBJ1-1 | TRBV10-3 | - | TGTGCCATCAGTGCCGAGACAGGGGGAGTCCACTGGAACACTGAAGCTTTCTTT | CAISAETGGVHWNTEAFF
- | TRBJ1-3 | TRBV27 | - | TGTGCCAGCAGGGGACACTTCCAGAGGTCTGGAAACACCATATATTTT | CASRGHFQRSGNTIYF
- | TRBJ1-1 | TRBV7-3 | - | TGTGCCAGCAGCTTAGGGGCAGGGAACACTGAAGCTTTCTTT | CASSLGAGNTEAFF
- | TRBJ1-4 | TRBV7-9 | - | TGTGCCAGCAGCTTAGCCCGGGGGATAGAAAAACTGTTTTTT | CASSLARGIEKLFF
- | TRBJ2-5 | TRBV6-6 | - | TGTGCCAGCAGTGACCCCCGGGTTCGGAAAGAGACCCAGTACTTC | CASSDPRVRKETQYF
TRBD1 | TRBJ2-7 | TRBV29-1 | - | TGCGGCGCAATAGGACAGGGCTACGAGCAGTACTTC | CGAIGQGYEQYF
TRBD1 | TRBJ1-2 | TRBV19 | - | TGTGCCAGTAGGCACACAGGGGGCGATGGCTACACCTTC | CASRHTGGDGYTF
- | TRBJ1-1 | TRBV6-1 | - | TGTGCCAGCAGTGAACTTAAAGGGGTCAGCACTGAAGCTTTCTTT | CASSELKGVSTEAFF
- | TRBJ2-7 | TRBV12-2 | - | TGTGCAAGTCGCAGATATTCCCCGTACAGGGAACCCTACGAGCAGTACTTC | CASRRYSPYREPYEQYF
- | TRBJ1-2 | TRBV29-1 | - | TGCAGCGTTGCTATATCGGGCAGGGGTGGAGGCTACACCTTC | CSVAISGRGGGYTF
TRBD2 | TRBJ2-5 | TRBV9 | - | TGTGCCAGCAGCGTAGGTTTATCTTCGGGGGTAGCGGGAGAGACCCAGTACTTC | CASSVGLSSGVAGETQYF
TRBD1 | TRBJ2-7 | TRBV6-5 | - | TGTGCCAGCAGCCCCCGGGACAGGGACAACTACGAGCAGTACTTC | CASSPRDRDNYEQYF
- | TRBJ2-2 | TRBV5-6 | - | TGTGCCAGCAGCCCTGAATCGGGGTTAACGTCCGGGGAGCTGTTTTTT | CASSPESGLTSGELFF
- | TRBJ1-3 | TRBV6-5 | - | TGTGCCAGCAGAAGCGACGTCGCCTCTGGAAACACCATATATTTT | CASRSDVASGNTIYF
- | TRBJ2-6 | TRBV7-9 | - | TGTGCCAGCAGCTTAAGGGTGGGGGGAAGCTCTGGGGCCAACGTCCTGACTTTC | CASSLRVGGSSGANVLTF
TRBD2 | TRBJ2-3 | TRBV11-2 | once | TGTGCCAGCACCCCTGTCTGGGAGGGAGGCCTCACAGATACGCAGTATTTT | CASTPVWEGGLTDTQYF
- | TRBJ2-4 | TRBV6-5 | - | TGTGCCAGCAGAGGAGGACTGGCCAAAAACATTCAGTACTTC | CASRGGLAKNIQYF
- | TRBJ2-7 | TRBV28 | - | TGTGCCAGCAGTGACAGTGTACCCTACGAGCAGTACTTC | CASSDSVPYEQYF
TRBD2 | TRBJ2-2 | TRBV7-9 | once | TGTGCCAGCAGCTTCTCTAGCGGGACGACCGGGGAGCTGTTTTTT | CASSFSSGTTGELFF
- | TRBJ2-3 | TRBV6-6 | - | TGTGCCAGCAGGGATCATCGACTAGTGGGCACAGATACGCAGTATTTT | CASRDHRLVGTDTQYF
TRBD1 | TRBJ2-1 | TRBV5-1 | - | TGCGCCAGCAGCCAGGGGACAGGGTCCTACAATGAGCAGTTCTTC | CASSQGTGSYNEQFF
TRBD2 | TRBJ2-1 | TRBV10-1 | - | TGCGCCAGCAGTTTTCTAGCGGGCCATTACAATGAGCAGTTCTTC | CASSFLAGHYNEQFF
- | TRBJ1-1 | TRBV19 | - | TGTGCCAGTAGTGACAGGCCAACTGAAGCTTTCTTT | CASSDRPTEAFF
- | TRBJ2-1 | TRBV9 | - | TGTGCCAGCAGCCCTCGATCTAGCCGAACTTCTGAGCAGTTCTTC | CASSPRSSRTSEQFF
TRBD1 | TRBJ1-5 | TRBV19 | - | TGTGCCAGTAACGTGGACAGGGCCCAGCCCCAGCATTTT | CASNVDRAQPQHF
- | TRBJ2-1 | TRBV2 | - | TGTGCCAGCAGTCTCCAATGGGACATTGGGTTCTTC | CASSLQWDIGFF
- | TRBJ2-2 | TRBV25-1 | few | TGTGCCAGCACCAGAACAGGGGAGCTGTTTTTT | CASTRTGELFF
TRBD2 | TRBJ2-5 | TRBV19 | - | TGTGCCAGTAGTACGGGACCTAGCGGGGGGGAAGAGACCCAGTACTTC | CASSTGPSGGEETQYF
TRBD2 | TRBJ2-5 | TRBV7-2 | - | TGTGCCAGCAGCCTTGGCCCGCGGGGGACCGGGAGGATGGCCCAGTACTTC | CASSLGPRGTGRMAQYF
- | TRBJ2-7 | TRBV27 | - | TGTGCCAGCAGTTTCCCGGGTTACGAGCAGTACTTC | CASSFPGYEQYF
TRBD2 | TRBJ2-1 | TRBV5-4 | - | TGTGCCAGCAGCTCGTTTGGGACTAGCGTCTACAATGAGCAGTTCTTC | CASSSFGTSVYNEQFF
TRBD2 | TRBJ2-1 | TRBV30 | - | TGTGCCTGGAGTCGGACTAGCCGATACAATGAGCAGTTCTTC | CAWSRTSRYNEQFF
- | TRBJ1-2 | TRBV5-1 | - | TGCGCCAGCAGCCGATCCGCCTCCGACAGCTTGTCTGGCTACACCTTC | CASSRSASDSLSGYTF
- | TRBJ1-2 | TRBV18 | - | TGTGCCAGCTCACCAGCAGGACAGACCCACCTTAACTATGGCTACACCTTC | CASSPAGQTHLNYGYTF
TRBD2 | TRBJ2-4 | TRBV4-3 | - | TGCGCCAGCAGCCGGACTAGCGGGATTGGCATTCAGTACTTC | CASSRTSGIGIQYF
- | TRBJ2-2 | TRBV5-1 | - | TGCGCCAGCAGCTTGGACGGGGGAGACACCGGGGAGCTGTTTTTT | CASSLDGGDTGELFF
TRBD2 | TRBJ2-5 | TRBV14 | - | TGTGCCAGCAGCCCATGGGGAACTAGCGGTCAAGAGACCCAGTACTTC | CASSPWGTSGQETQYF
- | TRBJ2-7 | TRBV5-1 | - | TGCGCCAGCAGCTTGGAGTCAGGAAGGCCAGACGAGCAGTACTTC | CASSLESGRPDEQYF
TRBD2 | TRBJ2-1 | TRBV18 | - | TGTGCCAGCTCACCAACTCATTTCGGCGGGAGGGAAGTTGGGTACACTGAGCAGTTCTTC | CASSPTHFGGREVGYTEQFF
TRBD1 | TRBJ2-1 | TRBV7-3 | - | TGTGCCAGCAGCTTAACGCAGGGGGCAGGTTACAATGAGCAGTTCTTC | CASSLTQGAGYNEQFF
TRBD2 | TRBJ2-1 | TRBV10-3 | - | TGTGCCATCAGTGATTCGGGGGGCTCCTACAATGAGCAGTTCTTC | CAISDSGGSYNEQFF
- | TRBJ2-5 | TRBV5-1 | - | TGCGCCAGCAGGAGTCCCGGCGGGGAGACCCAGTACTTC | CASRSPGGETQYF
TRBD2 | TRBJ2-7 | TRBV20-1 | - | TGCAGTGCTGCGGGGGCCTACGAGCAGTACTTC | CSAAGAYEQYF
- | TRBJ1-2 | TRBV2 | once | TGTGCCAGCATGCGGGGTCTTCGTGATGGCTACACCTTC | CASMRGLRDGYTF
TRBD1 | TRBJ1-5 | TRBV28 | - | TGTGCCAGCAGTTTAAGACAGGGAAATCAGCCCCAGCATTTT | CASSLRQGNQPQHF
- | TRBJ2-6 | TRBV19 | - | TGTGCCAGTAGGGACTTTTCTGGGGCCAACGTCCTGACTTTC | CASRDFSGANVLTF
- | TRBJ2-1 | TRBV7-2 | few | TGTGCCAGCAGCTTAAATAACCAGGGGTACAATGAGCAGTTCTTC | CASSLNNQGYNEQFF